The 22 T cell receptor beta chains presented below share a single source sample, sequenced in a study of tumor-infiltrating lymphocytes in primary liver carcinoma. It was from approximately 22-30 mg of unsorted bulk tissue that RNA and DNA were co-extracted. TCR beta cDNA was reverse-transcribed from roughly 520 ng of total RNA. The reaction used a constant-region primer and ProtoScript II reverse transcriptase. Library construction for TCR beta comprised three nested multiplex PCR rounds performed with slightly modified ARM-PCR. A C-beta reverse primer was combined with TRBV1-TRBV30 forward primers in the first two PCR rounds, and each round had about 10 cycles. TCRdb independently ran MiXCR on the multiplex PCR reads; one entry per CDR3 protein. The profile shows 85,000 to 100,000 distinct CDR3 sequences, roughly 70% of them singletons. The sequenced material came from tumor-adjacent normal liver tissue. The source is a man between 40 and 49 years old with primary liver carcinoma and hepatitis B virus infection.

Details on this clonotype: A much larger clone differs from this one at a single base, so this may be a read error. This chain connects TRBV10-2 to TRBJ2-1; 7 positions match TRBD2. The CDR3 is 17 residues long. Germline-derived CDR1 and CDR2 are WSHSY and SAAADI. The CDR3 protein is CASAAGLGGGSYNKQFF. CDR3 nucleotides: TGCGCCAGCGCTGCCGGGCTGGGGGGGGGATCATACAATAAGCAGTTCTTC.

This clonotype occurred many times. The chain links TRBV7-8 to TRBJ2-7; D is undetermined. The CDR3 loop spans 14 amino acids. CDR1 is SGHVS and CDR2 is FQNEAQ in the germline V gene. V dropped 0 bases and J dropped 3 bases, with 9 bases sitting between them. In nucleotides, the CDR3 is TGTGCCAGCAGCTTAGCAGCATTGGACTACGAGCAGTACTTC. This gives the protein CASSLAALDYEQYF.

The V call is TRBV9, the J call TRBJ2-2, with 7 bases aligning to TRBD1. Germline CDR1 and CDR2: SGDLS and YYNGEE. The CDR3 is made up of 15 amino acids. J gave up 2 bases and V 4 bases, and 5 bases lay outside the gene matches. Here the CDR3 reads CASSLRTGNTGELFF. CDR3 sequence (DNA): TGTGCCAGCAGCCTTCGGACAGGAAACACCGGGGAGCTGTTTTTT.

This clonotype was observed once. The junction differs from germline at one of its ends, possibly a read error. The rearrangement uses TRBV6-1 and TRBJ2-1; 9 bases line up with TRBD2. Per the germline V gene, CDR1 is MNHNS and CDR2 is SASEGT. The CDR3 consists of 15 residues. The CDR3 spells CASCEGLASYYEQFF. In DNA form, the CDR3 reads TGTGCCAGCTGTGAGGGACTAGCTTCCTACTATGAGCAGTTCTTC.

This sequence joins TRBV12-1 and TRBJ1-5. TRBV12-1 is deemed a pseudogene. CDR3 length: 16 amino acids. The CDR3 region has the DNA TGTGCCAGCAGCGCCGATAGGTCTACCTCCCAATCAGCCCCAGCATTT. Protein sequence: CASSADRSTSQSAPAF.

Turning to this clonotype: An end of the junction does not agree with germline; a read error may underlie this. As DNA, the CDR3 is TGTGCTAGCAGTTATGTGGGTGGAAACACCATATATTTT. It is translated as CASSYVGGNTIYF. The rearrangement joins TRBV6-5 to TRBJ1-3; D is unclear. This CDR3 spans 13 amino acids. The germline V gene encodes CDR1 MNHEY and CDR2 SVGAGI.

The chain carries TRBV6-5 and TRBJ1-4; D unresolved. Germline values: CDR1 MNHEY, CDR2 SVGAGI. This CDR3 contains 14 residues. V gave up 4 bases and J gave up 5 bases, with 11 bases separating them. CDR3 coding DNA: TGTGCCAGCAGTTTTAGGGTAGGGAATGAAAAACTGTTTTTT. It encodes CASSFRVGNEKLFF.

The J gene is TRBJ2-7, the V gene TRBV4-2, with a weak D call TRBD2 (6 bases). This CDR3 spans 15 amino acids. From germline, CDR1 is LGHNA and CDR2 YNFKEQ. The CDR3 region is CASGQSSEPSYEQYF. The CDR3, as DNA: TGTGCTAGCGGCCAGAGCTCGGAACCCTCCTACGAGCAGTACTTC.

The chain employs TRBV11-2 and TRBJ1-1; tentatively, D is TRBD1 (5 bases). The CDR3 consists of 13 residues. The V and J ends lost 5 bases and 11 bases respectively, with 18 bases between them. Germline V gene lookup returns CDR1 SGHAT and CDR2 FQNNGV. The CDR3 reads CASSRGVSGNAFF. The DNA of the CDR3 is TGTGCCAGCAGCAGAGGCGTGTCAGGGAATGCTTTCTTT.

The chain is built from TRBV2 and TRBJ1-1, with D possibly being TRBD1 (5 bases). CDR3 length: 13 residues. The germline V and J ends were trimmed by 4 bases and 0 bases, with 6 bases remaining between them. Germline loops: CDR1 SNHLY, CDR2 FYNNEI. The CDR3 here is CASSGRVNTEAFF. CDR3 nucleotides: TGTGCCAGCAGTGGCAGGGTGAACACTGAAGCTTTCTTT.

In the case of this clonotype: Sequence at one end of the junction differs from germline and may be a read error. The genes are TRBV29-1 and TRBJ2-1, with D perhaps assigned TRBD1 or TRBD2 (5 bases each). This CDR3 spans 15 amino acids. Germline CDR1 reads SQVTM; CDR2 reads ANQGSEA. Written as DNA, the CDR3 is TGCAGCGTGGGACCTCCTTCCAGCTCCTACAATGAGCAGCACTTC. This gives the protein CSVGPPSSSYNEQHF.

A remark on this clonotype: A read error is possible here, since a much larger clone lies one base away. The chain has TRBV12-5 and TRBJ2-5, with D possibly TRBD2 on 7 matching bases. CDR3 size: 14 residues. Germline CDR1 reads LGHNT; CDR2 reads FRNRAP. CDR3 bases: TGTGCTAGTGGTTTTGGGGACTACAGGGAGATCCAGTACTTC. Translating gives CASGFGDYREIQYF. Full variable domain (remainder filled in from reference TRBV12-5 and TRBJ2-5): DARVTQTPRHKVTEMGQEVTMRCQPILGHNTVFWYRQTMMQGLELLAYFRNRAPLDDSGMPKDRFSAEMPDATLATLKIQPSEPRDSAVYFCASGFGDYREIQYFGPGTRLLVL.

This clonotype was counted only a few times. The V gene is TRBV5-1, the J gene TRBJ2-5; no clear D gene. V lost 0 bases to trimming and J lost 4 bases, with 10 bases between them. The length of the CDR3 is 14 residues. Germline-derived CDR1 and CDR2 are SGHRS and YFSETQ. CDR3: CASSLVGVGETQYF. DNA for the CDR3: TGCGCCAGCAGCTTGGTTGGGGTAGGAGAGACCCAGTACTTC.

The chain recombines TRBV4-1 with TRBJ1-2; D perhaps matches TRBD1 (5 bases). Looked up from germline, CDR1 is MGHRA and CDR2 is YSYEKL. The CDR3 contains 13 residues. CDR3 in DNA: TGCACCAACAGCGAGACAGTTAACTATGGCTACACCTTC. Translation gives CTNSETVNYGYTF.

This clonotype was seen repeatedly, ten times or more. V and J are TRBV29-1 and TRBJ2-7; possible D gene TRBD1, 6 bases. The germline V gene has CDR1 SQVTM and CDR2 ANQGSEA. CDR3 length: 12 residues. The V gene lost 4 bases and the J gene lost 6 bases, with 13 bases spanning the gap. CDR3 nucleotides: TGCAGCGTTGGGAACAGGGAGAGCGAGCAGTACTTC. This translates into CSVGNRESEQYF.

As for this clonotype: The CDR3 carries no conserved terminal phenylalanine or tryptophan, so it likely arises from a read error. This rearrangement joins TRBV11-1 to TRBJ2-7, with unresolved D. The CDR3 runs to 14 residues. Germline V CDR1 and CDR2: SGHAT, FQDESV (reference sequence). V was trimmed by 3 bases and J by 0 bases, leaving 9 bases between them. DNA of the CDR3: TGTGCCAGCAGCTTGGGATTATCCTCCTACGAGCAGTACTAC. This encodes CASSLGLSSYEQYY.

As to this clonotype: A much larger clone lies a single base off, so this may be a read error. The conserved phenylalanine or tryptophan is not found at the CDR3 terminus, so this likely reflects a read error. This sequence joins TRBV6-6 and TRBJ2-5, with 7 positions matching TRBD1. Germline V lookup: CDR1 MNHNY, CDR2 SVGAGI (reference sequence). The CDR3 sequence is 14 residues long. The J segment lost 5 bases and the V segment lost 5 bases, leaving 8 bases of the junction unmatched. This CDR3 reads CASSTGQETETQYS. The CDR3 nucleotides read TGTGCCAGCAGTACTGGACAGGAAACGGAGACCCAGTACTCC.

In regard to this clonotype: At one boundary the junction diverges from the germline segment, which might be a read error. The chain is built from TRBV28 and TRBJ2-2; D may be TRBD1 or TRBD2 (5 bases each). In germline, CDR1 is MDHEN, CDR2 SYDVKM. CDR3 size: 17 residues. CDR3 coding DNA: TGTGCCAGCACCATGTATGGTGGGGGTCTTGGGACCGGAGAGCTGTTTTTT. Translated, it gives CASTMYGGGLGTGELFF.

Note on this clonotype: Sequence at one end of the junction differs from germline and may be a read error. The chain links TRBV6-5 to TRBJ1-3; D is uncertain. Germline lookup yields CDR1 MNHEY and CDR2 SVGAGI. CDR3 size: 17 residues. The CDR3 region is CASSYSAARLSGNIIYF. The DNA of the CDR3 is TGTGCCAGCAGTTACTCGGCAGCCCGGTTATCTGGAAACATCATATATTTT.

This clonotype was counted ten times or more. This rearrangement joins TRBV5-1 to TRBJ2-1; 7 bases fit TRBD2. Germline CDR1 is SGHRS and CDR2 is YFSETQ. The V gene end was trimmed by 3 bases and the J gene end by 8 bases; junction bases not matched to a gene: 8. The CDR3 is made up of 14 amino acids. CDR3 residues: CASSSGLPMDEQFF. The CDR3 DNA reads as TGCGCCAGCAGCTCGGGACTACCCATGGATGAGCAGTTCTTC.

This clonotype was recorded once. This chain joins TRBV11-2 and TRBJ2-7; TRBD2 matches at 13 bases. This CDR3 contains 15 residues. Germline V CDR1 and CDR2: SGHAT, FQNNGV. V was pared by 5 bases and J by 8 bases, with 9 bases of the junction left unmatched. CDR3 in amino acids: CASSANRLAGGKQYF. CDR3 in DNA: TGTGCCAGCAGCGCCAACAGACTAGCGGGAGGTAAGCAGTACTTC. The full variable domain, rest sourced from reference TRBV11-2 and TRBJ2-7, is EAGVAQSPRYKIIEKRQSVAFWCNPISGHATLYWYQQILGQGPKLLIQFQNNGVVDDSQLPKDRFSAERLKGVDSTLKIQPAKLEDSAVYLCASSANRLAGGKQYFGPGTRLTVT.

This clonotype was detected only once. The chain couples TRBV5-1 to TRBJ2-1; possible D gene TRBD2, 6 bases. V shed 4 bases and J shed 8 bases, with 16 bases lying between them. Per the germline V gene, CDR1 is SGHRS and CDR2 is YFSETQ. The CDR3 loop spans 14 amino acids. The CDR3 DNA is TGCGCCAGCAGCCAACTAACGGGGGTCGATGAGCAGTTCTTC. This gives the protein CASSQLTGVDEQFF.